This T cell receptor (beta chain) emerged from a study of cytomegalovirus exposure and HLA in healthy donors. Use of 60 Vbeta and 13 Jbeta primers characterized the PCR. Only in-frame clones appear in the TCRdb table, and some are missing; sequencing was by immunoSEQ multiplex PCR. Of about 100,000 clones listed, around 80% are singletons. The CDR3 covers 19 residues. In germline, CDR1 is SGHDT, CDR2 YYEEEE. Trimming took 4 bases from V and 0 from J, leaving 22 bases between them. Whole-study findings and limits: Earlier findings revealed that most TCR beta V segments proved productive either about 87% or about 30% of the time. Solely CMV serostatus was available to characterize immune exposure. Roughly even sequencing depth across donors was the assumption behind the presence/absence analyses.

Turning to this clone: Its antigen is not identified.

The clonotype originates from an older woman in good health and CMV-seronegative. The chain uses TRBV5-6 and TRBJ1-4; TRBD1 is a possible D gene (6 bases). The specimen was PBMCs. CDR3 protein: CASSRAWGEGEATNEKLFF. The CDR3 coding sequence is TGTGCCAGCAGCCGCGCATGGGGCGAGGGGGAAGCAACTAATGAAAAACTGTTTTTT.